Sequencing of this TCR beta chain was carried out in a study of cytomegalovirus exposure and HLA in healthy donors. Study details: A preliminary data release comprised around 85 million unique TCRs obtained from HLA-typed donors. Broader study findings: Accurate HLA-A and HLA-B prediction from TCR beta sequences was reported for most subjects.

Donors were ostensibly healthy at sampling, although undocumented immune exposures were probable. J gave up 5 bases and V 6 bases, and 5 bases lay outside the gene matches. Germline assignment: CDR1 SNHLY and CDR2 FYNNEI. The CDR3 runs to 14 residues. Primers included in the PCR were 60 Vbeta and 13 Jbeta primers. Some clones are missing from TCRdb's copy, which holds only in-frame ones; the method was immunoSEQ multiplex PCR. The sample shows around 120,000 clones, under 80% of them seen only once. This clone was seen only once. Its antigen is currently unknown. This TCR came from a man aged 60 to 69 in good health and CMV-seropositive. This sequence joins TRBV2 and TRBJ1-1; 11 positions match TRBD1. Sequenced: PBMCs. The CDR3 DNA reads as TGTGCCAGCAGAGGGGGACAGGGGGAAACTGAAGCTTTCTTT. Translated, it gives CASRGGQGETEAFF.